This T cell receptor beta chain was retrieved from a study of blood T cell repertoires in COVID-19. V was pared by 2 bases and J by 1 base, with 5 bases of the junction left unmatched. From germline, CDR1 is SGDLS and CDR2 YYNGEE. This CDR3 contains 18 residues. Participants were aged roughly 18 to 89 years from around 26 US areas. Some clones are missing from TCRdb's copy, which holds only in-frame ones; the method was immunoSEQ multiplex PCR. The sample contains 200,000 to 250,000 clones, 70% to 85% of which appear only once. The sequencing sample was made of PBMCs or T cells enriched from blood (not recorded which). The chain is built from TRBV9 and TRBJ2-1, with 14 nucleotides matching TRBD2. This clonotype originated in a woman aged 55-70 years who had recovered from COVID-19. The CDR3 reads CASSVSGLAGGSYNEQFF. The CDR3 nucleotides are TGTGCCAGCAGCGTTTCAGGACTAGCGGGGGGTTCCTACAATGAGCAGTTCTTC.